This T cell receptor (beta chain) was documented in a study of T cell clonotyping in hematopoietic cell transplantation. Overall study findings and caveats: Pathologically expanded recipient clonotypes increased progressively from day 30 to day 180 as diversity fell. Higher Inverse Simpson Index values in graft donor and pretransplant recipient predicted broader posttransplant TCR diversity.

Profiled with immunoSEQ multiplex PCR; TCRdb holds only in-frame clones, not every one. The sample carries 12,000 to 15,000 clones, approximately 93% recorded once. V trimming: 6 bases; J trimming: 5 bases; junction bases outside the gene matches: 9. Per germline, CDR1 MNHNY and CDR2 SVGAGI (reference sequence). CDR3 length: 14 residues. Concerning this clone itself: What it binds is unknown.

Recipients were bled about 28 days pretransplant and at posttransplant days 30, 100, 180. The V call is TRBV6-6, the J call TRBJ2-7; 8 bases map to TRBD1. This specimen was PBMCs, taken 30 days after allogeneic stem cell transplant. The sequence was collected from a male patient aged 60 to 75 who had an allogeneic stem cell transplant from an unrelated donor, so the T cells may come from the graft donor. Some clones in this sample may be carry-over from other donors' samples. The CDR3 coding sequence is TGTGCCAGCAGCCCACACTGGACAGGGCACGAGCAGTACTTC. This sequence encodes CASSPHWTGHEQYF.